The sequence of this TCR beta chain was determined in a study of blood T cell repertoires in COVID-19. The CDR3 totals 14 residues. V lost 2 bases, J lost 8 bases, and 15 bases lay in between. From germline, CDR1 is SQVTM and CDR2 ANQGSEA. Per the study methods: The authors estimated nucleated cell counts from reference gene primer amplification. Only in-frame clones appear in the TCRdb table, and some are missing; sequencing was by immunoSEQ multiplex PCR. V, J and clone size were drawn from that table, and D and trimming were deduced from the DNA. The sample lists under 130,000 clones, approximately 62% seen once, with approximately 6.2% in the top ten.

The receptor was derived from a man aged 80 or over with acute or convalescent COVID-19. The sample consisted of peripheral blood. The chain combines TRBV29-1 with TRBJ1-4; D gene ambiguous. The CDR3 reads CSVEIAGIGEKLFF. Here the CDR3 DNA reads TGCAGCGTTGAAATTGCGGGGATCGGGGAAAAACTGTTTTTT.